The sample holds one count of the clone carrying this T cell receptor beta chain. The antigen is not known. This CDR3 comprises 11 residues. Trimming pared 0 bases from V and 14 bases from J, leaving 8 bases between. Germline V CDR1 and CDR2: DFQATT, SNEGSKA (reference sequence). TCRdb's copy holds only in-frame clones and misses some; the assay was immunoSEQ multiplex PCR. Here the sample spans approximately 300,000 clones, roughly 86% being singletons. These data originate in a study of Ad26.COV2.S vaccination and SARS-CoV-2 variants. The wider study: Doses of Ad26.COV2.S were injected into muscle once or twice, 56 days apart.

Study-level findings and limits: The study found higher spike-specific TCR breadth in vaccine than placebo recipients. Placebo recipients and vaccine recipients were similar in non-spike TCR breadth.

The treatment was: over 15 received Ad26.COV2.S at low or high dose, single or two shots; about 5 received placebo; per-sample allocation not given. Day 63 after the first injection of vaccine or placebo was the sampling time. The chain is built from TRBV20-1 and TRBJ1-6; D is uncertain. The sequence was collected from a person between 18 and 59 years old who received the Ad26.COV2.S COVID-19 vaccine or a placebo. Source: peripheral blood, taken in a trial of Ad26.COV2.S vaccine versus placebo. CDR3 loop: CSARDMTTLHF. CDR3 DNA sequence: TGCAGTGCTAGAGATATGACGACCCTCCACTTT.